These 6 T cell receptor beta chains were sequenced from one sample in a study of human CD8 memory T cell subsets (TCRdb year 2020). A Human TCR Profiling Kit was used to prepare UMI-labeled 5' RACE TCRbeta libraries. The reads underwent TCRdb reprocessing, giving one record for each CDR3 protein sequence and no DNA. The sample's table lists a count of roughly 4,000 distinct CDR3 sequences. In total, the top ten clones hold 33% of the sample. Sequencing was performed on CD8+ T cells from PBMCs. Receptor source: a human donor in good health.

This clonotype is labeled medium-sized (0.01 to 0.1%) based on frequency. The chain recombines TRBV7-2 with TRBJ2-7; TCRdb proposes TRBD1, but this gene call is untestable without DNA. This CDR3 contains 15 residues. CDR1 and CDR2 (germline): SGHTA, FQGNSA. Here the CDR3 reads CASSLHWTGTYEQYF.

The CDR3 region is CASSHGLAGVDNEQFF. V and J are TRBV3-1 and TRBJ2-1; TCRdb names TRBD2, which stays unverified in the absence of DNA. The CDR3 is 16 residues long. Looked up from germline, CDR1 is LGHDT and CDR2 is YNNKEL (reference sequence).

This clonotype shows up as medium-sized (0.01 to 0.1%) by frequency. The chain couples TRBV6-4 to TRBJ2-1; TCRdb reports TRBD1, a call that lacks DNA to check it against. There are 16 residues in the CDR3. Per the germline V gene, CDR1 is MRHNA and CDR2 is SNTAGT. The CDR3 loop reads CASSEEQGDPYNEQFF.

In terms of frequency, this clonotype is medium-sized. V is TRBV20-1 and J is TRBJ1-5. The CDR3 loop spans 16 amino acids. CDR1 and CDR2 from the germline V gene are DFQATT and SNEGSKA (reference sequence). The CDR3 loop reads CSARDQGLGGNQPQHF.

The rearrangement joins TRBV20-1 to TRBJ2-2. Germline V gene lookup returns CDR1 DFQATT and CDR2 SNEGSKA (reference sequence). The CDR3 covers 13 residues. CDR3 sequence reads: CSYKNGDTGELFF.

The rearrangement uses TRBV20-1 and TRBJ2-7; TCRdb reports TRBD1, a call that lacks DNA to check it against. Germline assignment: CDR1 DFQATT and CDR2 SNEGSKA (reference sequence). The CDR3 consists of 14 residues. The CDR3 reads CSARGPGGDYEQYF.